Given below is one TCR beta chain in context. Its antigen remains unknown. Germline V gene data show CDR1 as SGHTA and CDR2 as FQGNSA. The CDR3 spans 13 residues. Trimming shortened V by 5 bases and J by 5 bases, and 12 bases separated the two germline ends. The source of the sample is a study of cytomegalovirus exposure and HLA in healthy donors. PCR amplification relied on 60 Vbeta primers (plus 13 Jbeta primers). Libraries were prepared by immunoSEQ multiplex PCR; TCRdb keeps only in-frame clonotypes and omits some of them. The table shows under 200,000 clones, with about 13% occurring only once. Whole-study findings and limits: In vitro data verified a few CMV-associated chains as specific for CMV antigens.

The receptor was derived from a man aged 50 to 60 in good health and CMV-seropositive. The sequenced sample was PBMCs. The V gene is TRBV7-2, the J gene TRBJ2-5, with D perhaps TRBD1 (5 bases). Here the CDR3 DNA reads TGTGCCAGCAGCCCCAGGGCCGGGGAGACCCAGTACTTC. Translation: CASSPRAGETQYF.